The sequence of this TCR beta chain was determined in a study of T cell responses to AZD1222 COVID-19 vaccine. This CDR3 region has 11 residues. Trimming removed 1 base from V and 7 bases from J, with 4 bases in between. The germline V gene encodes CDR1 SGHRS and CDR2 YFSETQ. Only in-frame clones appear in the TCRdb table, and some are missing; sequencing was by immunoSEQ multiplex PCR. The sample contains 130,000 or so clones, roughly 93% of which appear only once. The genes are TRBV5-1 and TRBJ2-3; D not certain. The clonotype comes from an adult who received the AZD1222 COVID-19 vaccine. The sequenced sample was peripheral blood, obtained 28 days after the second AZD1222 dose. CDR3 in amino acids: CASSLSNTQYF. CDR3 DNA sequence: TGCGCCAGCAGCTTGTCGAATACGCAGTATTTT.